This T cell receptor beta chain was identified during a study of regulatory T cells in long-lasting Graves disease. The authors built TCR beta libraries using iRepertoire HTBI primers and Arm-PCR of CDR3 regions. TCRdb independently ran MiXCR on the multiplex PCR reads; one entry per CDR3 protein. The sample lists 400,000 to 650,000 distinct CDR3 sequences; roughly a sixth were seen once. This clonotype was counted at least ten times. Its specificity is unknown. Study-wide results and limits: With approximately 2,800 shared public clonotypes, persistent patients exceeded new patients, who shared about a thousand.

CDR3 length: 12 residues. Trimming left V 2 bases short and J 12 bases short, with 11 bases between. From germline, CDR1 is SGHAT and CDR2 FQNNGV. The time point here: newly diagnosed GD, antithyroid drugs for less than 3 months. Making the TCR library involved RNA that had been extracted from PBMCs. The same sample was also studied in work on T cells in Graves' hyperthyroidism and ophthalmopathy.

This chain joins TRBV11-2 and TRBJ2-1; the D is unclear. This sample comprised peripheral blood mononuclear cells (PBMCs), obtained at new diagnosis, from a patient treated with antithyroid drugs. This receptor was identified in a woman aged 35-65 years with Graves disease. This CDR3 reads CASSLSGFGQFF. CDR3 DNA sequence: TGTGCCAGCAGCTTATCGGGTTTTGGGCAGTTCTTC. Based on the CDR3 plus reference TRBV11-2 and TRBJ2-1, the full variable domain is EAGVAQSPRYKIIEKRQSVAFWCNPISGHATLYWYQQILGQGPKLLIQFQNNGVVDDSQLPKDRFSAERLKGVDSTLKIQPAKLEDSAVYLCASSLSGFGQFFGPGTRLTVL.